This T cell receptor beta chain was identified during a study of cytomegalovirus exposure and HLA in healthy donors. Repertoires were generated with immunoSEQ multiplex PCR, while TCRdb's copy carries only in-frame clones and drops some. The sample gives fewer than 130,000 clones, 88% of which show up once; roughly 1.4% is in the top ten. Study conclusions and caveats: A subsequent analysis found that TCR clusters from the first cohort also tended to co-occur in the 120 or so validation repertoires, with approximately 94% of cluster scores above 0. Cytomegalovirus status, reportedly, was diagnosed with high specificity and sensitivity by the classifier.

The CDR3 runs 13 residues. Germline V gene data show CDR1 as MNHNS and CDR2 as SASEGT. Trimming pared 9 bases from V and 5 bases from J, leaving 15 bases between. About this clone: What it binds is not known.

The V call is TRBV6-1, the J call TRBJ2-3; D perhaps matches TRBD2 (6 bases). The TCR originated in a woman in her thirties in good health and CMV-seropositive. Sequenced input: PBMCs. This CDR3 reads CASTESGRDTQYF. The DNA of the CDR3 is TGTGCCAGTACTGAGAGCGGGCGAGATACGCAGTATTTT.